Each of the 14 T cell receptor beta chains below was sequenced from the same sample in a study of T cells in Graves' hyperthyroidism and ophthalmopathy. RNA transcripts were the template for amplifying TCR beta CDR3 regions. During a first-round RT-PCR of the TCR CDR3, the HTBI primer set was used. TCRdb analysed the multiplex PCR reads with MiXCR anew, one entry per CDR3 protein. The table records approximately 510,000 distinct CDR3 sequences, less than 25% of them present only once. The sample was blood. These receptors were collected from a man aged 18 to 35 with Graves' hyperthyroidism.

This clonotype was seen ten or more times. The V and J genes are TRBV12-3 or TRBV12-4 and TRBJ1-1, with D possibly being TRBD1 (5 bases). Trimming took off 1 base at V and 8 bases at J, with 14 bases between the two ends. This CDR3 region has 14 residues. CDR3 loop: CASSLGGPREEAFF. CDR3 nucleotide sequence: TGTGCCAGCAGTTTAGGGGGACCTAGGGAGGAAGCTTTCTTT.

This clonotype was seen at least ten times. The chain joins TRBV2 to TRBJ1-2; 7 nucleotides agree with TRBD1. This CDR3 is built from 12 residues. V gave up 10 bases and J gave up 7 bases; unmatched junction bases: 9. In germline, CDR1 is SNHLY, CDR2 FYNNEI. The CDR3 reads CAKHRGVFGYTF. In DNA form, the CDR3 reads TGTGCCAAGCACAGGGGTGTCTTTGGCTACACCTTC.

The V and J genes are TRBV7-9 and TRBJ2-5; D unclear. There are 13 residues in the CDR3. Germline lookup yields CDR1 SEHNR and CDR2 FQNEAQ (reference sequence). Trimming cost V 2 bases and J 4 bases, with 8 bases left between them. CDR3 in amino acids: CASSLSRVETQYF. In DNA, the CDR3 is TGTGCCAGCAGCTTATCAAGGGTAGAGACCCAGTACTTC.

At least ten counts were recorded for this clonotype. The gene calls are TRBV28 and TRBJ2-7; D may be TRBD1 (6 bases). The V and J ends lost 3 bases and 4 bases respectively, with 16 bases between them. The CDR3 consists of 15 residues. The germline CDR1 and CDR2 sequences are MDHEN and SYDVKM. The CDR3 loop is CASSFPLGDKYEQYF. The CDR3 bases are TGTGCCAGCAGTTTCCCCCTGGGGGACAAATACGAGCAGTACTTC.

This clonotype was observed a few times. V gene TRBV19 combines with J gene TRBJ2-2; D not certain. CDR1 is LNHDA, CDR2 SQIVND, per germline (reference sequence). V was trimmed by 3 bases and J by 6 bases, leaving 5 bases between them. The CDR3 runs 12 residues. Written as DNA, the CDR3 is TGTGCCAGTAGTATCCCCCCCGGGGAGCTGTTTTTT. It is translated as CASSIPPGELFF.

There are a few counts of this clonotype. The rearrangement uses TRBV5-6 and TRBJ2-5; D gene uncertain. This CDR3 region has 15 residues. Trimming cost V 1 base and J 4 bases, with 14 bases left between them. Germline CDR1 is SGHDT and CDR2 is YYEEEE. CDR3 protein: CASSLLLGPAETQYF. The CDR3 bases are TGTGCCAGCAGCTTGTTATTGGGTCCGGCAGAGACCCAGTACTTC.

The V gene is TRBV28, the J gene TRBJ1-3; D unresolved. The CDR3 loop spans 12 amino acids. In germline, CDR1 is MDHEN, CDR2 SYDVKM. Between the trimmed V and J ends, which lost 7 bases and 5 bases, there was a span of 9 bases. CDR3 coding DNA: TGTGCCAGCAAGACGGAGAGAAACACCATATATTTT. It yields the protein CASKTERNTIYF.

The chain carries TRBV27 and TRBJ1-5; D is unresolved. Germline V gives CDR1 MNHEY, CDR2 SMNVEV (reference sequence). V was cut by 8 bases and J by 8 bases, with 19 bases left in between. CDR3 size: 14 residues. CDR3: CASRTPTSEEPQHF. In DNA form, the CDR3 reads TGTGCCAGCCGAACCCCCACTAGTGAGGAGCCCCAGCATTTT.

The DNA for the CDR3 is TGTGCCAGCAGTGATTTCCGCGGGGAGGGCACAGATACGCAGTATTTT. Amino acids: CASSDFRGEGTDTQYF. This rearrangement joins TRBV6-1 to TRBJ2-3; maybe TRBD2 (6 bases). V lost 3 bases to trimming and J lost 1 base, with 14 bases between them. Per the germline V gene, CDR1 is MNHNS and CDR2 is SASEGT. The CDR3 covers 16 residues.

This clonotype was found many times. The chain joins TRBV12-3 or TRBV12-4 to TRBJ2-2; TRBD1 is a possible D gene (5 bases). Trimming shortened V by 5 bases and J by 7 bases, and 14 bases separated the two germline ends. The CDR3 extends over 14 amino acids. DNA for the CDR3: TGTGCCAGCAGTCCCCGGGCCGACAGCGGGGAGCTGTTTTTT. Protein product: CASSPRADSGELFF.

The chain carries TRBV20-1 and TRBJ2-7; the D is unclear. Trimming removed 5 bases from V and 3 bases from J, with 17 bases in between. The germline V gene has CDR1 DFQATT and CDR2 SNEGSKA (reference sequence). The CDR3 is 14 residues long. This chain's CDR3 is CSAPPGQMDYEQYF. CDR3 DNA: TGCAGTGCTCCTCCGGGCCAGATGGACTACGAGCAGTACTTC.

At least ten counts were recorded for this clonotype. The J gene is TRBJ2-3, the V gene TRBV20-1; TRBD1 aligns across 7 bases. V was clipped by 6 bases and J by 3 bases; unmatched bases: 0. The germline CDR1 and CDR2 sequences are DFQATT and SNEGSKA (reference sequence). The CDR3 is 11 residues long. As DNA, the CDR3 is TGCAGTGCGGGACAGACAGATACGCAGTATTTT. It encodes CSAGQTDTQYF.

This chain joins TRBV15 and TRBJ1-5; D not resolved. Germline V gives CDR1 LNHNV, CDR2 YYDKDF (reference sequence). Trimming cost V 0 bases and J 11 bases, with 14 bases left between them. The length of the CDR3 is 14 residues. CDR3 in amino acids: CATSRDRTARAQHF. The DNA for the CDR3 is TGTGCCACCAGCAGAGATCGGACCGCGAGGGCCCAGCATTTT. Drawing the rest from reference TRBV15 and TRBJ1-5, the complete variable domain is DAMVIQNPRYQVTQFGKPVTLSCSQTLNHNVMYWYQQKSSQAPKLLFHYYDKDFNNEADTPDNFQSRRPNTSFCFLDIRSPGLGDTAMYLCATSRDRTARAQHFGDGTRLSIL.

This clonotype has a count of ten or more. The J gene is TRBJ1-5, the V gene TRBV18; a possible D gene is TRBD1 (6 bases). This CDR3 contains 15 residues. V was cut by 0 bases and J by 7 bases, with 13 bases left in between. Germline V gene data show CDR1 as KGHSH and CDR2 as LQKENI. CDR3 in DNA: TGTGCCAGCTCACCACCCGGGGGCGCGGGACAGCCCCAGCATTTT. This gives the protein CASSPPGGAGQPQHF.